This T cell receptor beta chain was profiled in a study of CD8+ T cells in alopecia areata. Study details: Oral tofacitinib (5 to 10 mg twice daily) was administered to treated patients. General study findings and limits: TCRs were shared less clearly across patients than in mice, possibly for HLA-related reasons. Compared with normal scalp, lesional scalp had higher clonality and more expanded CD8+ clones.

The authors sorted CD4+ and CD8+ T cells from PBMCs. This CDR3 comprises 13 residues. Trimming took off 4 bases at V and 4 bases at J, with 13 bases between the two ends. Per the germline V gene, CDR1 is SQVTM and CDR2 is ANQGSEA. Once RNA had been extracted, it was reverse transcribed into cDNA to act as the sequencing template. Method: immunoSEQ multiplex PCR; TCRdb's copy keeps in-frame clones and lacks some. The table shows under 250,000 clones, with approximately 52% occurring only once. On this clone: Antigen specificity is unknown.

The sample here was CD4+ T cells sorted from blood, taken at week 0. This rearrangement joins TRBV29-1 to TRBJ2-5; D assignment may be TRBD1 or TRBD2 (6 bases each). The TCR originated in a human donor with alopecia areata. CDR3: CSVARGGGETQYF. The CDR3 nucleotides read TGCAGCGTTGCCCGAGGGGGAGGAGAGACCCAGTACTTC.